The 10 T cell receptor beta chains below come from one sample, sequenced in a study of blood T cell repertoires in COVID-19. Clones were sequenced by immunoSEQ multiplex PCR, and TCRdb holds only the in-frame ones, with some missing. Of roughly 200,000 clones listed, approximately 88% were seen once; the top ten hold 6% to 7%. Sequencing was performed on peripheral blood. The receptors shown here come from a woman aged 40 to 50 with COVID-19, enrolled during active disease.

The chain employs TRBV27 and TRBJ1-1, with 7 bases fitting TRBD1. This CDR3 region has 16 residues. CDR1 is MNHEY and CDR2 is SMNVEV in the germline V gene (reference sequence). The trim removed 4 bases at V and 1 base at J, leaving 9 bases unmatched. CDR3 coding DNA: TGTGCCAGCAGTTCCCATTCGACAGGGACGAACACTGAAGCTTTCTTT. Residues: CASSSHSTGTNTEAFF.

The gene calls are TRBV2 and TRBJ1-3; 8 positions agree with TRBD1. J lost 4 bases, V lost 7 bases, and 9 bases had no gene match. CDR3 length: 15 amino acids. Germline CDR1 is SNHLY and CDR2 is FYNNEI. CDR3 loop: CASNVNRDRGNTIYF. The CDR3 bases are TGTGCCAGCAATGTCAACCGGGACAGGGGAAACACCATATATTTT.

This clone occurred once. This chain uses TRBV4-1 with TRBJ2-7, with D maybe TRBD1 (6 bases). The CDR3 is made up of 15 amino acids. Germline CDR1 reads MGHRA; CDR2 reads YSYEKL. V lost 0 bases and J lost 3, with 12 bases in between. The CDR3 loop reads CASSQEPGANYEQYF. The DNA of the CDR3 is TGCGCCAGCAGCCAAGAACCAGGGGCTAACTACGAGCAGTACTTC.

This chain joins TRBV7-2 and TRBJ1-1; the D gene is possibly TRBD1 (6 bases). Germline CDR1 is SGHTA and CDR2 is FQGNSA. The CDR3 runs to 16 residues. Trimming pared 3 bases from V and 10 bases from J, leaving 24 bases between. This chain's CDR3 is CASSFSATGTTVGAFF. The CDR3 nucleotides are TGTGCCAGCAGCTTTTCTGCGACAGGAACCACGGTAGGAGCTTTCTTT.

This chain joins TRBV10-1 and TRBJ1-4; D gene uncertain. The germline gives CDR1 WNHNN, CDR2 SYGVQD (reference sequence). CDR3 length: 15 residues. Trimming stripped 0 bases from V and 0 bases from J, with 5 bases between. CDR3 loop: CASSESAATNEKLFF. The CDR3 DNA is TGCGCCAGCAGTGAGTCAGCCGCAACTAATGAAAAACTGTTTTTT.

The rearrangement uses TRBV28 and TRBJ1-4; TRBD1 agrees at 8 bases. The CDR3 contains 12 residues. Germline V gene lookup returns CDR1 MDHEN and CDR2 SYDVKM. After removal of 8 bases from V and 6 bases from J, the junction contained 2 bases not matched to a gene. The CDR3 coding sequence is TGTGCCAGCTCCAGGGGGCATGAAAAACTGTTTTTT. Protein sequence: CASSRGHEKLFF.

The V gene is TRBV19, the J gene TRBJ1-1, with no clear D. CDR1 and CDR2 from the germline V gene are LNHDA and SQIVND (reference sequence). The V end was cut by 1 base, the J end by 5 bases, with 8 bases between. The CDR3 totals 13 residues. The CDR3 loop is CASSIVSLTEAFF. CDR3 DNA: TGTGCCAGTAGTATAGTTAGCTTGACTGAAGCTTTCTTT.

V and J are TRBV7-9 and TRBJ2-7, with 7 bases matching TRBD1. CDR1 is SEHNR and CDR2 is FQNEAQ in the germline V gene (reference sequence). This CDR3 is 14 amino acids long. The V gene end was trimmed by 4 bases and the J gene end by 2 bases; junction bases not matched to a gene: 5. The CDR3 coding sequence is TGTGCCAGCAGCTCCTCCGGGACAGCCTACGAGCAGTACTTC. Translation: CASSSSGTAYEQYF.

The chain recombines TRBV19 with TRBJ1-6; 10 positions match TRBD1. CDR3 length equals 19 residues. J gave up 0 bases and V 5 bases, and 10 bases lay outside the gene matches. Germline V gives CDR1 LNHDA, CDR2 SQIVND (reference sequence). The CDR3 here is CASSSTTGGGFSYNSPLHF. CDR3 nucleotide sequence: TGTGCCAGTAGTTCGACGACAGGGGGCGGCTTCTCCTATAATTCACCCCTCCACTTT. Filled out from reference TRBV19 and TRBJ1-6, the complete variable domain reads DGGITQSPKYLFRKEGQNVTLSCEQNLNHDAMYWYRQDPGQGLRLIYYSQIVNDFQKGDIAEGYSVSREKKESFPLTVTSAQKNPTAFYLCASSSTTGGGFSYNSPLHFGNGTRLTVT.

This chain joins TRBV10-1 and TRBJ2-1, with D possibly matching TRBD1 (5 bases). Germline V gene sequence: CDR1 WNHNN, CDR2 SYGVQD (reference sequence). The CDR3 extends over 9 amino acids. The germline V and J ends were trimmed by 10 bases and 15 bases, with 13 bases remaining between them. For the CDR3, the DNA is TGCGCCACCAAGGGGTGTCGGTTCTTC. Protein sequence: CATKGCRFF.